This TCR beta chain was observed in a study of blood T cell repertoires in COVID-19. Study as a whole: T cells, B-cell-depleted T cells, or PBMCs provided the cDNA or gDNA that served as material.

TCRdb's copy holds only in-frame clones and misses some; the assay was immunoSEQ multiplex PCR. The sample yields approximately 250,000 clones, 88% seen once. Germline V CDR1 and CDR2: SNHLY, FYNNEI. Trimming took 5 bases from V and 6 from J, leaving 11 bases between them. CDR3 length: 13 residues. The TCR originated in a woman in her 70s with COVID-19, enrolled during active disease. The genes are TRBV2 and TRBJ2-1, with a possible D match to TRBD2 (5 bases). The sample was peripheral blood. DNA of the CDR3: TGTGCCAGCAGTAAGGACTTGGGCAATGAGCAGTTCTTC. It translates to CASSKDLGNEQFF.